One sample yielded the 21 T cell receptor beta chains listed below, sequenced in a study of long-term antiretroviral therapy in people with HIV (dated 2022 in TCRdb). The immunoSEQ hsTCRB v3.0 assay was used at survey level resolution to sequence the TRB variable region. TCRdb's version of the immuneACCESS table is confined to in-frame rearrangements and falls short of the full clone set. An unresolved V gene accounts for under half of the shortfall where checked; the remainder is of unknown origin. The sample records approximately 31,000 clones, 65% to 85% of which are singletons. The ten top clones hold under 8.5% of the sample. The sample was unsorted PBMCs, taken 3.1 years after starting antiretroviral therapy. The receptor set was obtained from a woman aged 50 to 60 with HIV.

This sequence joins TRBV5-5 and TRBJ1-2; D is unclear. Trimming removed 4 bases at V and 8 bases at J, with 18 bases between. The V gene's germline CDR1 is SGHKS and CDR2 YYEKEE (reference sequence). This CDR3 comprises 14 residues. The CDR3 bases are TGTGCCAGCAGCGAGGTATCAGGCAATGGCGGCTACACCTTC. Its protein product is CASSEVSGNGGYTF.

The chain joins TRBV10-3 to TRBJ1-1; no firm D call. CDR1 and CDR2 (germline): ENHRY, SYGVKD. V was pared by 0 bases and J by 1 base, with 9 bases between. The CDR3 is 15 residues long. CDR3 residues: CAISESKGQNTEAFF. DNA for the CDR3: TGTGCCATCAGTGAGTCGAAGGGCCAGAACACTGAAGCTTTCTTT.

The V gene is TRBV19, the J gene TRBJ2-5; TRBD2 matches at 9 bases. This CDR3 has 16 amino acids. Germline CDR1 is LNHDA and CDR2 is SQIVND (reference sequence). V was pared by 4 bases and J by 1 base, with 7 bases of the junction left unmatched. The CDR3 bases are TGTGCCAGTAGTAACGGACTAGCGAGGTTCCAAGAGACCCAGTACTTC. This encodes CASSNGLARFQETQYF.

The chain couples TRBV6-1 to TRBJ1-1; D is unclear. CDR3 length: 11 residues. The germline gives CDR1 MNHNS, CDR2 SASEGT. V gave up 5 bases and J gave up 1 base, with 2 bases separating them. The CDR3, as DNA: TGTGCCAGCAGTCCGAACACTGAAGCTTTCTTT. As protein: CASSPNTEAFF.

The chain uses TRBV11-1 and TRBJ1-2; no firm D call. Germline CDR1 reads SGHAT; CDR2 reads FQDESV (reference sequence). Trimming took off 1 base at V and 7 bases at J, with 13 bases between the two ends. The CDR3 covers 14 residues. CDR3 DNA sequence: TGTGCCAGCAGCTTAGAAGGGCGACACTCTGGCTACACCTTC. Translating gives CASSLEGRHSGYTF.

V is TRBV7-2 and J is TRBJ1-2; the D is unclear. The germline V and J ends were trimmed by 1 base and 5 bases, with 11 bases remaining between them. Per germline, CDR1 SGHTA and CDR2 FQGNSA. This CDR3 has 14 amino acids. CDR3 protein: CASSLESADYGYTF. CDR3 sequence (DNA): TGTGCCAGCAGCTTAGAATCGGCAGATTATGGCTACACCTTC.

In its sample, this clone was seen a few times. The chain joins TRBV27 to TRBJ1-1, with D unclear. V was trimmed by 5 bases and J by 3 bases, leaving 13 bases between them. Looked up from germline, CDR1 is MNHEY and CDR2 is SMNVEV (reference sequence). The CDR3 sequence is 14 residues long. Here the CDR3 reads CASSPRGGYTEAFF. In DNA, the CDR3 is TGTGCCAGCAGTCCTCGGGGAGGCTACACTGAAGCTTTCTTT.

This chain joins TRBV7-6 and TRBJ2-2; D call uncertain. The V end was cut by 1 base, the J end by 0 bases, with 9 bases between. The germline gives CDR1 SGHVS, CDR2 FNYEAQ. This CDR3 comprises 16 residues. In DNA, the CDR3 is TGTGCCAGCAGCTTAGTCTCGAACTCGAACACCGGGGAGCTGTTTTTT. It yields the protein CASSLVSNSNTGELFF.

This clone was counted once. The V and J genes are TRBV6-1 and TRBJ1-1, with TRBD1 matching over 11 bases. The CDR3 totals 15 residues. CDR1 is MNHNS, CDR2 SASEGT, per germline. The junction had 5 bases not matched to a gene; V was cut back by 7 bases and J by 1 base. CDR3 bases: TGTGCCAGCAATATCGGGACAGGGGGGAACACTGAAGCTTTCTTT. It yields the protein CASNIGTGGNTEAFF.

J is TRBJ1-5 and V is TRBV5-5; D ambiguous. V lost 1 base and J 3 bases, leaving 11 bases between the germline ends. Looked up from germline, CDR1 is SGHKS and CDR2 is YYEKEE (reference sequence). The CDR3 sequence is 15 residues long. The DNA of the CDR3 is TGTGCCAGCAGCTTGTTGGCGCAGGTCAATCAGCCCCAGCATTTT. This gives the protein CASSLLAQVNQPQHF. Based on the CDR3 plus reference TRBV5-5 and TRBJ1-5, the full variable domain is DAGVTQSPTHLIKTRGQQVTLRCSPISGHKSVSWYQQVLGQGPQFIFQYYEKEERGRGNFPDRFSARQFPNYSSELNVNALLLGDSALYLCASSLLAQVNQPQHFGDGTRLSIL.

This clone occurred once. The V and J genes are TRBV2 and TRBJ2-5; D is ambiguous. CDR3 length equals 10 residues. Trimming stripped 7 bases from V and 4 bases from J, with 4 bases between. Looked up from germline, CDR1 is SNHLY and CDR2 is FYNNEI. CDR3 sequence (DNA): TGTGCCAGCACGATAGAGACCCAGTACTTC. This codes for CASTIETQYF. The full variable domain, with the rest looked up from reference TRBV2 and TRBJ2-5, is EPEVTQTPSHQVTQMGQEVILRCVPISNHLYFYWYRQILGQKVEFLVSFYNNEISEKSEIFDDQFSVERPDGSNFTLKIRSTKLEDSAMYFCASTIETQYFGPGTRLLVL.

The rearrangement links TRBV9 to TRBJ2-7, with TRBD1 matching 8 bases. The CDR3 consists of 21 residues. The V and J ends lost 0 bases and 0 bases, in that order; junction bases with no gene match: 20. The V gene's germline CDR1 is SGDLS and CDR2 YYNGEE. CDR3 region: CASSVVFIEVGQGGTSYEQYV. The CDR3 DNA sequence: TGTGCCAGCAGCGTAGTTTTTATTGAGGTCGGACAGGGTGGTACCTCCTACGAGCAGTACGTC.

The J gene is TRBJ2-7, the V gene TRBV27; 7 bases fit TRBD1. J gave up 2 bases and V 5 bases, and 12 bases lay outside the gene matches. The CDR3 is 16 residues long. Germline CDR1 and CDR2: MNHEY and SMNVEV (reference sequence). The CDR3 nucleotides read TGTGCCAGCAGTCTTAGGACCTCTGGGACAGCCTACGAGCAGTACTTC. It specifies CASSLRTSGTAYEQYF.

This rearrangement joins TRBV12-5 to TRBJ2-3, with D possibly TRBD2 on 5 matching bases. Trimming cost V 5 bases and J 2 bases, with 11 bases left between them. Germline CDR1 and CDR2: LGHNT and FRNRAP. CDR3 length: 14 residues. The CDR3 nucleotides read TGTGCTAGTGGTCCCGGACTGCACACAGATACGCAGTATTTT. Amino acid sequence: CASGPGLHTDTQYF.

This chain connects TRBV27 to TRBJ1-6; D is unclear. V was clipped by 3 bases and J by 0 bases, with 12 bases between them. CDR3 length: 17 residues. Germline V gives CDR1 MNHEY, CDR2 SMNVEV (reference sequence). CDR3 sequence: CASSFAGLGSYNSPLHF. In nucleotides, the CDR3 is TGTGCCAGCAGTTTCGCAGGTTTAGGCTCCTATAATTCACCCCTCCACTTT.

The J gene is TRBJ1-2, the V gene TRBV28; D uncertain. The CDR3 spans 12 residues. Germline V lookup: CDR1 MDHEN, CDR2 SYDVKM. V was shortened by 3 bases and J by 5 bases, with 7 bases between the two germline ends. The DNA of the CDR3 is TGTGCCAGCAGTTTTCACAGTTATGGCTACACCTTC. This codes for CASSFHSYGYTF.

The chain employs TRBV7-9 and TRBJ1-6; D perhaps matches TRBD1 (6 bases). Germline V lookup: CDR1 SEHNR, CDR2 FQNEAQ (reference sequence). The V end lost 6 bases, the J end lost 7 bases, and 13 bases lay between the germline ends. CDR3 length: 14 residues. The CDR3, as DNA: TGTGCCAGCAGGACGGGACACGGAAATTCACCCCTCCACTTT. As protein: CASRTGHGNSPLHF.

The J gene is TRBJ2-5, the V gene TRBV11-1, with 13 bases that match TRBD2. Per the germline V gene, CDR1 is SGHAT and CDR2 is FQDESV (reference sequence). The CDR3 contains 15 residues. V lost 4 bases and J lost 5; bases outside the gene matches: 4. As DNA, the CDR3 is TGTGCCAGCAGCTCCAGGACTAGCGGGGGTGAGACCCAGTACTTC. It codes for CASSSRTSGGETQYF. Looking up the rest from reference TRBV11-1 and TRBJ2-5 gives the full variable domain: EAEVAQSPRYKITEKSQAVAFWCDPISGHATLYWYRQILGQGPELLVQFQDESVVDDSQLPKDRFSAERLKGVDSTLKIQPAELGDSAMYLCASSSRTSGGETQYFGPGTRLLVL.

This clone came up once. The V and J genes are TRBV5-4 and TRBJ2-5, with 10 bases lining up with TRBD2. The CDR3 extends over 16 amino acids. Trimming at V came to 1 base and at J to 4 bases, leaving 7 bases not matched to a gene. Germline CDR1 is SGHNT and CDR2 is YYREEE (reference sequence). CDR3 DNA sequence: TGTGCCAGCAGCTTGACGTCTAGCGGGGGCGGAGAGACCCAGTACTTC. Translation: CASSLTSSGGGETQYF.

This chain joins TRBV5-8 and TRBJ2-3; no definite D call. Per the germline V gene, CDR1 is SGHTS and CDR2 is YDEGEE. Trimming removed 3 bases at V and 2 bases at J, with 10 bases between. The CDR3 runs 14 residues. For the CDR3, the DNA is TGTGCCAGCAGCTACGAAGGCTACACAGATACGCAGTATTTT. Its translation is CASSYEGYTDTQYF.

This rearrangement joins TRBV7-9 to TRBJ2-7; D unclear. This CDR3 has 13 residues. The germline CDR1 and CDR2 sequences are SEHNR and FQNEAQ (reference sequence). V dropped 4 bases and J dropped 3 bases, with 10 bases sitting between them. CDR3 sequence reads: CASSSPGHYEQYV. CDR3 bases: TGTGCCAGCAGCTCCCCGGGCCACTACGAGCAGTACGTC.